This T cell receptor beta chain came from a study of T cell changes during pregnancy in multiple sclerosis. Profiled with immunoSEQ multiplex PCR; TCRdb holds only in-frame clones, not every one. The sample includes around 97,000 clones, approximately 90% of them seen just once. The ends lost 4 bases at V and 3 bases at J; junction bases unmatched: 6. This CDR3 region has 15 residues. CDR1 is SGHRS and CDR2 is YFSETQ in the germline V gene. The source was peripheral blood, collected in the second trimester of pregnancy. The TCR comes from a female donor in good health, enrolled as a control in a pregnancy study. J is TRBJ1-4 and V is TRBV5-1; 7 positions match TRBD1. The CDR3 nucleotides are TGCGCCAGCAGCGACACAGGGGCACCTAATGAAAAACTGTTTTTT. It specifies CASSDTGAPNEKLFF.